The sample holds a few counts of the clone carrying this T cell receptor (beta chain). The antigen is undetermined. What was amplified from RNA transcripts were TCR beta CDR3 regions. TCR CDR3 regions were first amplified by RT-PCR with HTBI primers. TCRdb ran MiXCR on the multiplex PCR reads and lists one entry per CDR3 protein. Of hundreds of thousands of distinct CDR3 sequences listed, just under 15% are singletons. The record originates from a study of T cells in Graves' hyperthyroidism and ophthalmopathy. The study's findings and limits: Most clonotypes expanded in thyroid above 0.001 were likewise present in blood.

The sequence was obtained from a woman aged 25-40 years with Graves' hyperthyroidism. Sequenced material: blood.

The CDR3 DNA follows: TGTGCCAGCAGTTACCGGGGCAACAATCAGCCCCAGCATTTT. This translates into CASSYRGNNQPQHF. The rearrangement uses TRBV6-5 and TRBJ1-5; perhaps TRBD1 as D (5 bases). The V end lost 2 bases, the J end lost 3 bases, and 8 bases lay between the germline ends. The length of the CDR3 is 14 residues. Germline CDR1 MNHEY, CDR2 SVGAGI.